These 27 T cell receptor beta chains originate from one sample sequenced in a study of blood T cells in healthy people across ages. Then a second PCR, running about 6 to 12 cycles, was carried out with a sample-barcoded 5' primer and a J-beta primer mix. TCRdb re-called the 5' RACE reads with MiXCR, one entry per CDR3 protein. Of about 1 million distinct CDR3 sequences in the sample, more than 40% were seen once. The sample comprised blood. The receptors were gathered from a woman aged 55-69 years in good health.

This clonotype was detected a few times. CDR3 in DNA: TGTGCCAGCAGTCCGTACTCCGGGAGTCGACTGTTTTTT. Translating gives CASSPYSGSRLFF. The chain is built from TRBV27 and TRBJ1-4; D ambiguous. The CDR3 runs 13 residues. V lost 5 bases and J lost 13, with 17 bases in between. CDR1 MNHEY and CDR2 SMNVEV come from the germline V gene (reference sequence).

Ten or more counts support this clonotype. The V and J genes are TRBV20-1 and TRBJ2-7; TRBD2 aligns across 7 bases. Germline V lookup: CDR1 DFQATT, CDR2 SNEGSKA (reference sequence). The CDR3 covers 13 residues. Losses at the gene ends were 1 base for V and 3 bases for J; bases not matched to a gene: 3. The CDR3 spells CSARGERDYEQYF. CDR3 sequence (DNA): TGCAGTGCTAGAGGGGAGCGGGACTACGAGCAGTACTTC.

The genes are TRBV6-2 or TRBV6-3 and TRBJ1-2; maybe TRBD1 (5 bases). The CDR3 runs to 13 residues. Between the trimmed V and J ends, which lost 2 bases and 4 bases, there was a span of 8 bases. Per germline, CDR1 MNHEY and CDR2 SVGEGT. The CDR3 loop is CASSYVGAYGYTF. DNA for the CDR3: TGTGCCAGCAGTTACGTAGGGGCCTATGGCTACACCTTC.

This clonotype appeared a few times. The J gene is TRBJ2-1, the V gene TRBV20-1; D is undetermined. CDR1 is DFQATT and CDR2 is SNEGSKA in the germline V gene (reference sequence). The CDR3 has 13 amino acids. Trimming shortened V by 0 bases and J by 9 bases, and 12 bases separated the two germline ends. The CDR3 loop reads CSARDPSGTEQFF. Written as DNA, the CDR3 is TGCAGTGCTAGAGACCCTAGTGGTACTGAGCAGTTCTTC.

This clonotype was counted only a few times. The gene calls are TRBV10-3 and TRBJ2-3; perhaps TRBD1 as D (6 bases). The CDR3 consists of 15 residues. V lost 5 bases, J lost 0 bases, and 12 bases lay in between. The germline V gene encodes CDR1 ENHRY and CDR2 SYGVKD. The CDR3 nucleotides are TGTGCCATCAGTACCGGGACACCTAGCACAGATACGCAGTATTTT. Translating it yields CAISTGTPSTDTQYF.

The genes are TRBV5-6 and TRBJ2-5; 10 bases line up with TRBD2. Losses at the gene ends were 2 bases for V and 1 base for J; bases not matched to a gene: 5. CDR1 and CDR2 from the germline V gene are SGHDT and YYEEEE. The CDR3 covers 16 residues. The CDR3 nucleotides read TGTGCCAGCAGCTTTGTACTAGCGGGGACCCAAGAGACCCAGTACTTC. Translation: CASSFVLAGTQETQYF. The entire variable domain, with the rest obtained from reference TRBV5-6 and TRBJ2-5, is as follows: DAGVTQSPTHLIKTRGQQVTLRCSPKSGHDTVSWYQQALGQGPQFIFQYYEEEERQRGNFPDRFSGHQFPNYSSELNVNALLLGDSALYLCASSFVLAGTQETQYFGPGTRLLVL.

The table lists this clonotype with a few counts. The chain is built from TRBV9 and TRBJ2-1, with 9 positions matching TRBD1. The CDR3 is made up of 14 amino acids. V shed 0 bases and J 8 bases; nucleotides not matched to a gene: 3. Germline-derived CDR1 and CDR2 are SGDLS and YYNGEE. The CDR3 nucleotides are TGTGCCAGCAGCGTAGCGGGACAGGGCGATGAGCAGTTCTTC. This codes for CASSVAGQGDEQFF.

This CDR3 is CASSQDPPGRGTDTQYF. The DNA of the CDR3 is TGCGCCAGCAGCCAAGATCCACCGGGCAGGGGGACAGATACGCAGTATTTT. The chain combines TRBV4-1 with TRBJ2-3, with 7 bases lining up with TRBD1. The germline V gene has CDR1 MGHRA and CDR2 YSYEKL. After removal of 0 bases from V and 3 bases from J, the junction contained 9 bases not matched to a gene. The CDR3 is 17 residues long.

This chain connects TRBV9 to TRBJ2-5; TRBD2 matches 8 bases. In germline, CDR1 is SGDLS, CDR2 YYNGEE. The CDR3 spans 15 residues. Trimming at V came to 0 bases and at J to 5 bases, leaving 6 bases not matched to a gene. CDR3 in amino acids: CASSVDQREFETQYF. CDR3 nucleotides: TGTGCCAGCAGCGTAGACCAGCGGGAGTTTGAGACCCAGTACTTC.

This clonotype was counted a few times. The chain couples TRBV5-1 to TRBJ1-5; D gene unclear. The CDR3 runs to 14 residues. Looked up from germline, CDR1 is SGHRS and CDR2 is YFSETQ. Deletions cut 8 bases from V and 5 bases from J, with 17 bases between. CDR3 sequence: CARAHCQPDQPQHF. The DNA of the CDR3 is TGCGCCAGAGCACATTGCCAGCCCGATCAGCCCCAGCATTTT.

This clonotype was seen a few times. This chain joins TRBV9 and TRBJ1-5, with TRBD1 matching 8 bases. The germline gives CDR1 SGDLS, CDR2 YYNGEE. The J segment lost 6 bases and the V segment lost 4 bases, leaving 9 bases of the junction unmatched. This CDR3 region has 15 residues. The CDR3 DNA reads TGTGCCAGCAGCCCCGACAGGGGTTGGGGTCAGCCCCAGCATTTT. As protein: CASSPDRGWGQPQHF.

Comment on this clonotype: It may be a read error: a sequence one base away is much more abundant. The V and J genes are TRBV29-1 and TRBJ2-5; the match to TRBD1 covers 10 bases. Germline-derived CDR1 and CDR2 are SQVTM and ANQGSEA. Trimming at V came to 4 bases and at J to 11 bases, leaving 7 bases not matched to a gene. The CDR3 spans 12 residues. The CDR3 bases are TGCAGCGTTGTGACAGGGGGCGGTGAGCAGTACTTC. Its protein product is CSVVTGGGEQYF.

This clonotype occurred a few times. This chain connects TRBV6-2 or TRBV6-3 to TRBJ1-2, with a possible D match to TRBD1 (5 bases). The germline V gene has CDR1 MNHEY and CDR2 SVGEGT. The CDR3 length is 13 residues. Trimming left V 9 bases short and J 1 base short, with 12 bases between. In DNA form, the CDR3 reads TGTGCCAGTCGGAGGGGCAGTAACTATGGCTACACCTTC. Protein product: CASRRGSNYGYTF.

Points on this clonotype: A much larger clone differs from this one at a single base, so this may be a read error. The gene calls are TRBV11-2 and TRBJ2-1; 11 bases are shared with TRBD2. Looked up from germline, CDR1 is SGHAT and CDR2 is FQNNGV. The ends lost 6 bases at V and 9 bases at J; junction bases unmatched: 7. CDR3 length: 14 amino acids. The CDR3 sequence: CASRVAGGPGEQFF. Here the CDR3 DNA reads TGTGCCAGCAGGGTAGCGGGAGGGCCGGGTGAGCAGTTCTTC. Filled out from reference TRBV11-2 and TRBJ2-1, the complete variable domain reads EAGVAQSPRYKIIEKRQSVAFWCNPISGHATLYWYQQILGQGPKLLIQFQNNGVVDDSQLPKDRFSAERLKGVDSTLKIQPAKLEDSAVYLCASRVAGGPGEQFFGPGTRLTVL.

The table lists this clonotype with a few counts. This chain links TRBV15 with TRBJ2-3; D not certain. V was shortened by 7 bases and J by 1 base, with 6 bases between the two germline ends. In germline, CDR1 is LNHNV, CDR2 YYDKDF (reference sequence). This CDR3 contains 12 residues. CDR3 protein: CATNTGTDTQYF. The CDR3 DNA reads as TGTGCCACCAACACTGGCACAGATACGCAGTATTTT.

This chain connects TRBV12-3 or TRBV12-4 to TRBJ2-1; D is undetermined. The V end was cut by 5 bases, the J end by 8 bases, with 22 bases between. The CDR3 sequence is 16 residues long. The CDR3 region is CASSHGPRPLLHEQFF. As DNA, the CDR3 is TGTGCCAGCAGTCATGGGCCTCGGCCCCTGCTCCATGAGCAGTTCTTC.

This clonotype has only a few counts. This rearrangement joins TRBV20-1 to TRBJ2-1; tentative D call: TRBD2 (6 bases). V was cut by 6 bases and J by 7 bases, with 19 bases left in between. This CDR3 has 14 residues. Germline-derived CDR1 and CDR2 are DFQATT and SNEGSKA (reference sequence). CDR3 DNA sequence: TGCAGTGCGCGGGACTTCTCCCATCCGAATGAGCAGTTCTTC. Translated: CSARDFSHPNEQFF.

The rearrangement joins TRBV4-1 to TRBJ1-1, with D maybe TRBD1 (5 bases). Germline V lookup: CDR1 MGHRA, CDR2 YSYEKL. The V gene lost 4 bases and the J gene lost 4 bases, with 10 bases spanning the gap. The CDR3 has 13 amino acids. The CDR3 DNA is TGCGCCAGCAGCCGCAGGGTTGCCACTGAAGCTTTCTTT. Translating gives CASSRRVATEAFF.

The rearrangement uses TRBV27 and TRBJ1-4; TRBD1 matches at 7 bases. Germline loops: CDR1 MNHEY, CDR2 SMNVEV (reference sequence). Germline trimming cut 5 bases from V and 6 bases from J; bases unmatched to any gene: 6. This CDR3 is built from 14 residues. The CDR3 here is CASSLRGRDEKLFF. CDR3 sequence (DNA): TGTGCCAGCAGTCTAAGGGGGCGCGATGAAAAACTGTTTTTT.

This clonotype was counted a few times. The chain carries TRBV7-2 and TRBJ1-2, with unresolved D. The CDR3 contains 12 residues. The V end lost 4 bases, the J end lost 5 bases, and 8 bases lay between the germline ends. Per the germline V gene, CDR1 is SGHTA and CDR2 is FQGNSA. The CDR3 bases are TGTGCCAGCAGCTCACGGTTTTATGGCTACACCTTC. Protein: CASSSRFYGYTF.

The rearrangement links TRBV20-1 to TRBJ2-4; TRBD2 matches at 7 bases. V shed 6 bases and J 0 bases; nucleotides not matched to a gene: 11. CDR1 and CDR2 from the germline V gene are DFQATT and SNEGSKA (reference sequence). The CDR3 is made up of 16 amino acids. CDR3 in DNA: TGCAGTGCGGGACTATCGGGAGTTCAAGCCAAAAACATTCAGTACTTC. Its translation: CSAGLSGVQAKNIQYF.

This chain joins TRBV29-1 and TRBJ2-3, with 8 bases that match TRBD1. The CDR3 has 24 residues. The J segment lost 1 base and the V segment lost 7 bases, leaving 37 bases of the junction unmatched. Germline V gene lookup returns CDR1 SQVTM and CDR2 ANQGSEA. CDR3 coding DNA: TGCAGCGCTTATGCATCTCCAGGACAGGGCACCGGGACTGGCCCAACTTACGGCACAGATACGCAGTATTTT. Protein: CSAYASPGQGTGTGPTYGTDTQYF.

The chain couples TRBV20-1 to TRBJ1-1; D remains ambiguous. The CDR3 has 12 amino acids. Trimming cost V 5 bases and J 1 base, with 8 bases left between them. Germline V CDR1 and CDR2: DFQATT, SNEGSKA (reference sequence). CDR3 amino acids: CSALFGNTEAFF. The CDR3, as DNA: TGCAGTGCTTTATTTGGGAACACTGAAGCTTTCTTT.

The gene calls are TRBV7-9 and TRBJ1-1; unclear D gene. Germline CDR1 and CDR2: SEHNR and FQNEAQ (reference sequence). The V end lost 0 bases, the J end lost 5 bases, and 4 bases lay between the germline ends. This CDR3 spans 12 amino acids. This CDR3 is CASSLAKTEAFF. In DNA form, the CDR3 reads TGTGCCAGCAGCTTAGCGAAGACTGAAGCTTTCTTT.

This clonotype has only one observation. This sequence joins TRBV6-6 and TRBJ1-4; the match to TRBD1 covers 8 bases. V was clipped by 5 bases and J by 4 bases; unmatched bases: 0. The CDR3 extends over 13 amino acids. Looked up from germline, CDR1 is MNHNY and CDR2 is SVGAGI (reference sequence). DNA of the CDR3: TGTGCCAGCAGTGACAGGGGTAATGAAAAACTGTTTTTT. Its protein product is CASSDRGNEKLFF.

A few counts support this clonotype. V usage is TRBV12-3 or TRBV12-4 and J usage is TRBJ2-3; a weak D match, TRBD1 (6 bases). The V and J ends lost 7 bases and 1 base respectively, with 15 bases between them. The CDR3 consists of 15 residues. CDR3: CASILVGGRTDTQYF. CDR3 nucleotides: TGTGCCAGCATCCTTGTAGGGGGTCGCACAGATACGCAGTATTTT.

V is TRBV18 and J is TRBJ2-6; D is perhaps TRBD2 (5 bases). This CDR3 has 15 amino acids. V was shortened by 11 bases and J by 4 bases, with 18 bases between the two germline ends. From germline, CDR1 is KGHSH and CDR2 LQKENI. The CDR3 loop reads CASPRGASGANVLTF. The CDR3 bases are TGTGCCTCCCCCCGGGGAGCTTCAGGGGCCAACGTCCTGACTTTC.